This T cell receptor beta chain emerged from a study of beta chain features in type 1 diabetes. Overall study findings and caveats: Among patients with Type 1 diabetes, TCRB CDR3s were moderately but significantly shorter in every one of the four CD4+ subsets.

This clone was recorded a few times. What it binds is unknown. The CDR3 length is 13 residues. V gave up 5 bases and J gave up 7 bases, with 11 bases separating them. Germline lookup yields CDR1 SEHNR and CDR2 FQNEAQ (reference sequence). As every portion of the isolated RNA was reverse transcribed, the sequencing read expressed TCRB transcripts. The assay was immunoSEQ multiplex PCR, and TCRdb's table has in-frame clones only and misses some. This table holds under 130,000 clones, 28% found once. The sequenced sample consisted of central memory CD4+ T cells from blood. The gene calls are TRBV7-9 and TRBJ1-4; D uncertain. The TCR originated in a woman in her late teens or twenties with type 1 diabetes. CDR3 sequence (DNA): TGTGCCAGCAGCAGAGGAGTAGGTGAAAAACTGTTTTTT. Protein product: CASSRGVGEKLFF.